The 29 T cell receptor beta chains below come from one sample, sequenced in a study of blood T cells in healthy people across ages. A second about 7 to 11 cycle PCR used barcoded and J-beta primers. One entry per CDR3 protein, called by TCRdb with MiXCR from the 5' RACE reads. The profile shows 650,000 to 1,000,000 distinct CDR3 sequences, 36% of them singletons. Input material: blood. Receptors originate from a man between 18 and 35 years old in good health.

This clonotype was picked up many times. This sequence joins TRBV12-3 or TRBV12-4 and TRBJ2-4, with D perhaps TRBD1 (5 bases). Trimming removed 1 base at V and 7 bases at J, with 14 bases between. This CDR3 is 15 amino acids long. CDR3 DNA sequence: TGTGCCAGCAGTTTAGGACAGTATTATATGAACATTCAGTACTTC. This gives the protein CASSLGQYYMNIQYF.

This clonotype was seen a few times. V usage is TRBV6-5 and J usage is TRBJ1-1; 7 bases fit TRBD1. Germline CDR1 and CDR2: MNHEY and SVGAGI. Trimming cost V 8 bases and J 4 bases; bases outside gene matches: 16. This CDR3 has 16 amino acids. CDR3 in DNA: TGTGCCAGCGTCAGGGGGGGGGCTCGGCGGGGCACTGAAGCTTTCTTT. This gives the protein CASVRGGARRGTEAFF.

This clonotype has more than one count but fewer than ten. The chain combines TRBV28 with TRBJ2-2; tentatively, D is TRBD1 or TRBD2 (6 bases each). Trimming cost V 2 bases and J 2 bases, with 9 bases left between them. CDR3 length: 15 amino acids. Germline V gives CDR1 MDHEN, CDR2 SYDVKM. In nucleotides, the CDR3 is TGTGCCAGCAGTTTACGGGGGCTTAACACCGGGGAGCTGTTTTTT. It encodes CASSLRGLNTGELFF.

V gene TRBV18 combines with J gene TRBJ1-2, with TRBD1 matching 7 bases. This CDR3 has 15 amino acids. The germline V gene encodes CDR1 KGHSH and CDR2 LQKENI. With V trimmed by 3 bases and J by 3 bases, 7 bases remained unmatched. This CDR3 is CASSPPFDRDYGYTF. The CDR3 DNA follows: TGTGCCAGCTCACCGCCGTTTGACAGGGACTATGGCTACACCTTC.

This clonotype occurred many times. The V gene is TRBV6-5, the J gene TRBJ2-3; either TRBD1 or TRBD2 may supply D (5 bases each). CDR3 length: 13 residues. Germline V lookup: CDR1 MNHEY, CDR2 SVGAGI. The V end was cut by 6 bases, the J end by 2 bases, with 9 bases between. CDR3 loop: CASRRDHTDTQYF. In DNA, the CDR3 is TGTGCCAGCAGAAGGGACCACACAGATACGCAGTATTTT.

The V call is TRBV3-1, the J call TRBJ1-2; D unresolved. Trimming pared 2 bases from V and 1 base from J, leaving 11 bases between. This CDR3 comprises 15 residues. Germline V CDR1 and CDR2: LGHDT, YNNKEL (reference sequence). DNA for the CDR3: TGTGCCAGCAGCCAAAGACGAACTGGTAACTATGGCTACACCTTC. Translating gives CASSQRRTGNYGYTF.

The gene calls are TRBV9 and TRBJ2-7, with D possibly TRBD1 on 6 matching bases. V was trimmed by 0 bases and J by 0 bases, leaving 7 bases between them. CDR3 length: 14 residues. From germline, CDR1 is SGDLS and CDR2 YYNGEE. The CDR3 region is CASSVGGLSYEQYF. The CDR3, as DNA: TGTGCCAGCAGCGTAGGGGGGCTCTCCTACGAGCAGTACTTC. The whole variable domain, remainder taken from reference TRBV9 and TRBJ2-7, is DSGVTQTPKHLITATGQRVTLRCSPRSGDLSVYWYQQSLDQGLQFLIQYYNGEERAKGNILERFSAQQFPDLHSELNLSSLELGDSALYFCASSVGGLSYEQYFGPGTRLTVT.

With respect to this clonotype: Given a much more abundant clone one base away, this may be a read error. V and J are TRBV18 and TRBJ2-1; 12 bases align to TRBD1. CDR3 length equals 14 residues. Losses at the gene ends were 7 bases for V and 5 bases for J; bases not matched to a gene: 3. Germline V gene sequence: CDR1 KGHSH, CDR2 LQKENI. For the CDR3, the DNA is TGTGCCAGCTGGGGACAGGGGGCAGACAATGAGCAGTTCTTC. Its translation is CASWGQGADNEQFF.

This clonotype was seen just once. A much bigger clone sits one base away, suggesting this may be a read error. The rearrangement links TRBV10-3 to TRBJ2-1; 7 bases map to TRBD2. The tail of the sequence fits TRBJ2-7 better, so the J call may be wrong. This CDR3 has 14 residues. Germline lookup yields CDR1 ENHRY and CDR2 SYGVKD. The CDR3: CAIKLAVRYNEQYF. CDR3 nucleotide sequence: TGTGCCATCAAGCTAGCGGTTAGATACAATGAGCAGTACTTC.

The table lists this clonotype with a few counts. This chain uses TRBV12-3 or TRBV12-4 with TRBJ2-3, with no clear D. The CDR3 has 15 residues. Trimming cost V 7 bases and J 2 bases, with 16 bases left between them. The CDR3 DNA reads as TGTGCCAGCACCCCCGTTGGGTTCCCCACAGATACGCAGTATTTT. The encoded protein is CASTPVGFPTDTQYF.

In this sample, this clonotype turned up a few times. The rearrangement links TRBV7-2 to TRBJ2-3, with 8 bases aligning to TRBD2. Germline-derived CDR1 and CDR2 are SGHTA and FQGNSA. This CDR3 comprises 17 residues. Trimming took 0 bases from V and 0 from J; bases not matched to a gene: 5. DNA for the CDR3: TGTGCCAGCAGCTTAGCTGCGGGGGGACCTAGCACAGATACGCAGTATTTT. This encodes CASSLAAGGPSTDTQYF.

This chain uses TRBV29-1 with TRBJ1-1, with D possibly matching TRBD1 (5 bases). The V end was cut by 6 bases, the J end by 6 bases, with 14 bases between. Per the germline V gene, CDR1 is SQVTM and CDR2 is ANQGSEA. This CDR3 contains 12 residues. DNA for the CDR3: TGCAGCGTCCAATTGGGGGGGGCTGAAGCTTTCTTT. Translating gives CSVQLGGAEAFF.

About this clonotype: A much more abundant neighbour one base away suggests this may be a read error. The rearrangement uses TRBV6-5 and TRBJ2-7; weak D call: TRBD1 (6 bases). Trimming pared 11 bases from V and 0 bases from J, leaving 11 bases between. Germline lookup yields CDR1 MNHEY and CDR2 SVGAGI. The CDR3 length is 12 residues. CDR3 region: CAGRDTSYEQYF. The CDR3 DNA reads as TGTGCCGGCCGGGACACCTCCTACGAGCAGTACTTC.

The chain uses TRBV2 and TRBJ2-4; tentative D call: TRBD1 (6 bases). CDR1 is SNHLY, CDR2 FYNNEI, per germline. V was pared by 7 bases and J by 1 base, with 14 bases between. There are 15 residues in the CDR3. CDR3 sequence: CASTTQGTAKNIQYF. CDR3 bases: TGTGCCAGCACCACACAGGGAACGGCCAAAAACATTCAGTACTTC.

The chain couples TRBV21-1 to TRBJ1-5; the DNA was not used to check the table's D call, TRBD1. TRBV21-1 is flagged as a pseudogene. The CDR3 has 14 residues. CDR3 nucleotides: TGTGCCAGCAACGCGACAGGGGAGGATCAGCCCCAGCATTTT. It yields the protein CASNATGEDQPQHF.

The rearrangement uses TRBV7-8 and TRBJ1-2; D unresolved. The germline V gene encodes CDR1 SGHVS and CDR2 FQNEAQ. V lost 0 bases and J lost 2, with 7 bases in between. CDR3 size: 14 residues. The CDR3 coding sequence is TGTGCCAGCAGCTTAGCGGGTCACAACTATGGCTACACCTTC. It is translated as CASSLAGHNYGYTF.

This clonotype was seen only a few times. The chain carries TRBV29-1 and TRBJ2-1; D might be TRBD2 (6 bases). The J call may be incorrect, as the DNA end agrees better with TRBJ2-7. This CDR3 contains 12 residues. Germline CDR1 is SQVTM and CDR2 is ANQGSEA. The CDR3: CSVRDSDNEQYF. The DNA of the CDR3 is TGCAGCGTTAGGGACTCCGACAATGAGCAGTACTTC.

This clonotype was counted a single time. A read error may produce the germline difference seen at one junction end. The rearrangement uses TRBV4-3 and TRBJ1-1; D may be TRBD1 (6 bases). CDR1 is LGHNA, CDR2 YSLEER, per germline. This CDR3 region has 13 residues. The CDR3 nucleotides are TGCGCCAGCGGCCAAGGGGGAAACACTGAAGCTTTCTTT. Amino acid sequence: CASGQGGNTEAFF.

This clonotype was seen a handful of times. The V and J genes are TRBV9 and TRBJ1-6; the D gene is possibly TRBD1 (5 bases). The CDR3 contains 18 residues. V lost 4 bases and J 0 bases, leaving 17 bases between the germline ends. The germline CDR1 and CDR2 sequences are SGDLS and YYNGEE. CDR3 loop: CASSKGEGSTSYNSPLHF. CDR3 DNA: TGTGCCAGCAGCAAAGGGGAGGGGTCCACCTCCTATAATTCACCCCTCCACTTT.

The rearrangement joins TRBV9 to TRBJ1-2; 9 nucleotides agree with TRBD1. The ends lost 0 bases at V and 11 bases at J; junction bases unmatched: 11. In germline, CDR1 is SGDLS, CDR2 YYNGEE. The CDR3 spans 15 residues. The CDR3 bases are TGTGCCAGCAGCGTAGGGACAGGGGCAGCTCCCGGGTACACCTTC. It translates to CASSVGTGAAPGYTF.

The chain carries TRBV20-1 and TRBJ2-1, with 8 positions matching TRBD1. The CDR3 is 15 amino acids. The V gene end was trimmed by 0 bases and the J gene end by 9 bases; junction bases not matched to a gene: 10. The germline gives CDR1 DFQATT, CDR2 SNEGSKA (reference sequence). The CDR3 DNA reads TGCAGTGCTAGAGATCTGGCAGGGGGCTCGGTTGAGCAGTTCTTC. Amino acids: CSARDLAGGSVEQFF.

The rearrangement joins TRBV6-1 to TRBJ1-5; possible D gene TRBD1, 5 bases. The CDR3 loop spans 16 amino acids. Germline V gives CDR1 MNHNS, CDR2 SASEGT. Trimming took 4 bases from V and 1 from J, leaving 14 bases between them. CDR3: CASSAEPWGSNQPQHF. The CDR3 nucleotides are TGTGCCAGCAGTGCAGAGCCCTGGGGGAGCAATCAGCCCCAGCATTTT.

This clonotype was observed at least ten times. V and J are TRBV12-3 or TRBV12-4 and TRBJ1-2, with a weak D call TRBD1 (6 bases). V lost 0 bases and J lost 8, with 10 bases in between. This CDR3 has 13 amino acids. Written as DNA, the CDR3 is TGTGCCAGCAGTTTAGCGGGGGCGGTCGGCTACACCTTC. Amino acid sequence: CASSLAGAVGYTF.

The chain couples TRBV12-3 or TRBV12-4 to TRBJ2-3; D is possibly TRBD2 (6 bases). The CDR3 is 15 amino acids. V gave up 2 bases and J gave up 4 bases, with 13 bases separating them. The CDR3 nucleotides read TGTGCCAGCAGTTTAAACGGGGGAAACTCAGATACGCAGTATTTT. Its protein is CASSLNGGNSDTQYF.

This clonotype has a handful of counts. This chain links TRBV9 with TRBJ2-5; 8 bases map to TRBD1. Germline lookup yields CDR1 SGDLS and CDR2 YYNGEE. The CDR3 spans 16 residues. The V gene end was trimmed by 1 base and the J gene end by 2 bases; junction bases not matched to a gene: 7. CDR3 amino acids: CASSVNPQGAQETQYF. The CDR3 coding sequence is TGTGCCAGCAGCGTAAACCCCCAGGGGGCTCAAGAGACCCAGTACTTC.

This rearrangement joins TRBV7-9 to TRBJ1-4; the match to TRBD1 covers 11 bases. With 3 bases clipped from V and 3 bases from J, the junction kept 6 bases outside the gene matches. The CDR3 totals 17 residues. Germline V gives CDR1 SEHNR, CDR2 FQNEAQ (reference sequence). The CDR3 sequence is CASSLWTGGRANEKLFF. The CDR3 bases are TGTGCCAGCAGCTTGTGGACAGGGGGCAGAGCTAATGAAAAACTGTTTTTT. The whole variable domain, remainder taken from reference TRBV7-9 and TRBJ1-4, is DTGVSQNPRHKITKRGQNVTFRCDPISEHNRLYWYRQTLGQGPEFLTYFQNEAQLEKSRLLSDRFSAERPKGSFSTLEIQRTEQGDSAMYLCASSLWTGGRANEKLFFGSGTQLSVL.

This clonotype was counted many times. This rearrangement joins TRBV4-3 to TRBJ2-5, with D uncertain. This CDR3 has 16 amino acids. Per the germline V gene, CDR1 is LGHNA and CDR2 is YSLEER. The ends were cut back, 0 bases at V and 1 base at J, with 12 bases in the middle. DNA of the CDR3: TGCGCCAGCAGCCAAGATTTACCCCCGGGCCAAGAGACCCAGTACTTC. It codes for CASSQDLPPGQETQYF.

CDR3 protein: CASSPGPYTDTQYF. CDR3 coding DNA: TGTGCCAGCAGTCCTGGGCCATACACAGATACGCAGTATTTT. V and J are TRBV7-2 and TRBJ2-3; D not resolved. V lost 6 bases to trimming and J lost 2 bases, with 12 bases between them. Germline-derived CDR1 and CDR2 are SGHTA and FQGNSA. This CDR3 contains 14 residues.

This rearrangement joins TRBV6-6 to TRBJ2-7; 9 bases are a match to TRBD1. The CDR3 runs 16 residues. Losses at the gene ends were 5 bases for V and 1 base for J; bases not matched to a gene: 9. The germline CDR1 and CDR2 sequences are MNHNY and SVGAGI (reference sequence). The CDR3 loop reads CASSRSRDRESYEQYF. CDR3 DNA: TGTGCCAGCAGTCGTAGCCGGGACAGGGAATCCTACGAGCAGTACTTC.